Sequencing of this T cell receptor beta chain was carried out in a study of blood T cell repertoires in COVID-19. TCRdb keeps only in-frame clones here, not all; method: immunoSEQ multiplex PCR. The data hold about 380,000 clones, with 87% observed a single time. In germline, CDR1 is SGHTA, CDR2 FQGNSA. Unmatched junction bases numbered 3, after V lost 5 bases and J lost 3 bases. This CDR3 has 15 amino acids. This receptor was identified in a woman younger than 45 who had recovered from COVID-19. Input material: PBMCs or T cells enriched from blood (not recorded which). V and J are TRBV7-2 and TRBJ2-2; TRBD1 matches 10 bases. CDR3 bases: TGTGCCAGCAGCCGGGACAGGGGAGACACCGGGGAGCTGTTTTTT. This translates into CASSRDRGDTGELFF.